The sequence of this T cell receptor beta chain was determined in a study of control samples from healthy donors and cancer patients. The repertoire was sequenced with immunoSEQ multiplex PCR; TCRdb's copy has only in-frame clones and lacks some. In the table there are 110,000 to 150,000 clones, 80% to 95% of which are singletons. This clone was detected only once. V lost 2 bases, J lost 3 bases, and 3 bases stayed unmatched. Germline CDR1 MNHEY, CDR2 SVGEGT. The CDR3 is 15 amino acids. The chain recombines TRBV6-2 or TRBV6-3 with TRBJ2-2, with 7 bases matching TRBD1. This sequence was found in a man aged 25-40 years in good health. Source material: blood. The DNA of the CDR3 is TGTGCCAGCAGTTACGAGGGGGCGGACACCGGGGAGCTGTTTTTT. This sequence encodes CASSYEGADTGELFF.